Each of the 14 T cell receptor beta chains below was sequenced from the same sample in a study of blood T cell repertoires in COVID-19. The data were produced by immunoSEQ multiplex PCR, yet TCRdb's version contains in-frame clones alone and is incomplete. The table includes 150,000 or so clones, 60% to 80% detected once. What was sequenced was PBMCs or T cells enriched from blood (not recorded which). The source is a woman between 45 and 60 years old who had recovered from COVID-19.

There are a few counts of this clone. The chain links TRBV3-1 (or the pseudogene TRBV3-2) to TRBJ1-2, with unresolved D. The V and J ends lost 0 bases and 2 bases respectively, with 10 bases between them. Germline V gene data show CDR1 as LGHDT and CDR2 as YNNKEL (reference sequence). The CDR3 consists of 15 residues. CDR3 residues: CASSQDYSGNYGYTF. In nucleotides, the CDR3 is TGTGCCAGCAGCCAAGATTACTCGGGGAACTATGGCTACACCTTC.

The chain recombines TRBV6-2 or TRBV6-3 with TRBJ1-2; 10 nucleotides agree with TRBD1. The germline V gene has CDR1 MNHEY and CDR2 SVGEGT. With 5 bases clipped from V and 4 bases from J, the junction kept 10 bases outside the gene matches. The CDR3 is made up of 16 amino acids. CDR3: CASSKKTGGSLYGYTF. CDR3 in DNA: TGTGCCAGCAGTAAGAAGACAGGGGGCTCCCTCTATGGCTACACCTTC.

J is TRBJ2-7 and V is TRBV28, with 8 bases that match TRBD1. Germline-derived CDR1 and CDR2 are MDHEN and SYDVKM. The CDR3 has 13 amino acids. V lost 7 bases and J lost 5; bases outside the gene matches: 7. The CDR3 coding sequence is TGTGCCAGCACTCCAGGGGGCAGGGACGAGCAGTACTTC. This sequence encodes CASTPGGRDEQYF. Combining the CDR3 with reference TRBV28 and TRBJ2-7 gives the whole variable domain DVKVTQSSRYLVKRTGEKVFLECVQDMDHENMFWYRQDPGLGLRLIYFSYDVKMKEKGDIPEGYSVSREKKERFSLILESASTNQTSMYLCASTPGGRDEQYFGPGTRLTVT.

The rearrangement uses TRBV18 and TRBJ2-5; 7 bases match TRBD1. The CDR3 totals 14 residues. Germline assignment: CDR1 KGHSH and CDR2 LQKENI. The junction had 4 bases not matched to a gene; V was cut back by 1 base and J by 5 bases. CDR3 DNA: TGTGCCAGCTCACCACAGGGGGCGCTGGAGACCCAGTACTTC. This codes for CASSPQGALETQYF.

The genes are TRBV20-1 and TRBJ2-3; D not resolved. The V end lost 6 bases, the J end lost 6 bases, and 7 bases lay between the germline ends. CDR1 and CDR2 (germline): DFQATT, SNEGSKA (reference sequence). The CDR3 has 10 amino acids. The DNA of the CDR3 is TGCAGTGCAGCCAGGGATACGCAGTATTTT. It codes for CSAARDTQYF.

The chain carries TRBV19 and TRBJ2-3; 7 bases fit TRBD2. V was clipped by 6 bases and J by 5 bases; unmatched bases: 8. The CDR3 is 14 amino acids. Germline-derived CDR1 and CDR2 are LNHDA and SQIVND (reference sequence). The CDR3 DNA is TGTGCCAGTAGCCGGGACTACAAAATAGATACGCAGTATTTT. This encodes CASSRDYKIDTQYF.

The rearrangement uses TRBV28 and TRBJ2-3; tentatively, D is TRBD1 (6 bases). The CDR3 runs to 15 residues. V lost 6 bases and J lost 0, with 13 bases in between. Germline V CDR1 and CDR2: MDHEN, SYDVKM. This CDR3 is CASRPDRTSTDTQYF. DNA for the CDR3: TGTGCCAGCAGACCCGACAGGACGAGCACAGATACGCAGTATTTT.

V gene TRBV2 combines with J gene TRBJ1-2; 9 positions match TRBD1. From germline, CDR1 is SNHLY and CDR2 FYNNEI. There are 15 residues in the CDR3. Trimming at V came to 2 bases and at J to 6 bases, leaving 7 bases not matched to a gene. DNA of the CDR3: TGTGCCAGCAGTGAACCCCGGGACAGGGCTGATGGCTACACCTTC. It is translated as CASSEPRDRADGYTF.

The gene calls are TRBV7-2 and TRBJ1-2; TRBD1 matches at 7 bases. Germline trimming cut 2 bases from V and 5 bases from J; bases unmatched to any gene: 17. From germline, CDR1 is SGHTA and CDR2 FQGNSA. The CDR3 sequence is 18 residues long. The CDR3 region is CASSLPGGVVGPRYGYTF. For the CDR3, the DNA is TGTGCCAGCAGCTTACCAGGGGGTGTGGTAGGACCCAGATATGGCTACACCTTC.

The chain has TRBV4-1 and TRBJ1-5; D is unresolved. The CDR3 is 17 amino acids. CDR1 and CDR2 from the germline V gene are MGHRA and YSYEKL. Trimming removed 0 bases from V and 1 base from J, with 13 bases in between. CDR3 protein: CASSQDTAPSSNQPQHF. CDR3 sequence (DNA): TGCGCCAGCAGCCAAGATACAGCCCCGTCGAGCAATCAGCCCCAGCATTTT.

The CDR3 reads CASSPTDRPYGYTF. The CDR3 region has the DNA TGTGCCAGCAGCCCTACCGACAGGCCCTATGGCTACACCTTC. This chain connects TRBV28 to TRBJ1-2, with D perhaps TRBD1 (6 bases). Deletions cut 6 bases from V and 4 bases from J, with 15 bases between. Germline V gene data show CDR1 as MDHEN and CDR2 as SYDVKM. CDR3 length: 14 residues.

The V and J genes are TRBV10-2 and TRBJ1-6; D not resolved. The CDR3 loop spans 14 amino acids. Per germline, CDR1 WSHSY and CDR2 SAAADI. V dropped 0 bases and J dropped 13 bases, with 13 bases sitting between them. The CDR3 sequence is CASSESAGSGPLHF. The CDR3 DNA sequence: TGCGCCAGCAGTGAGTCGGCCGGTTCCGGGCCCCTCCACTTT.

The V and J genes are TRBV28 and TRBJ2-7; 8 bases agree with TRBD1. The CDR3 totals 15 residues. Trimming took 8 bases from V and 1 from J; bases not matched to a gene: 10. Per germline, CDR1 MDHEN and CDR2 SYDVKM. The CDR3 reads CASGGDRQISYEQYF. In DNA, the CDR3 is TGTGCCAGCGGAGGGGACAGGCAAATTTCCTACGAGCAGTACTTC.

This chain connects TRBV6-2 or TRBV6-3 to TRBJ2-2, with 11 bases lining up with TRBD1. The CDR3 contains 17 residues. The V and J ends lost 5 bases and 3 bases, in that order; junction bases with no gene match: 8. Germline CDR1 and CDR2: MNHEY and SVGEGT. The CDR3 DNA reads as TGTGCCAGCAGTCGGGACAGGGGGTCTGGGGACACCGGGGAGCTGTTTTTT. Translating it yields CASSRDRGSGDTGELFF.